The entry that follows covers one T cell receptor beta chain sequence. Antigen unknown. This sample is part of a study of identical twins. Study findings and constraints: Among beta out-of-frame sequences, excess sharing between twins appeared weaker.

After template switching added a universal primer site, the resulting cDNA carried unique molecular identifiers. TCRdb used MiXCR to reprocess the 5' RACE reads, holding one entry per CDR3 protein. The table has some 590,000 distinct CDR3 sequences, just under 10% seen once. The CDR3 sequence is 15 residues long. The V gene's germline CDR1 is SGHDT and CDR2 YYEEEE. J gave up 2 bases and V 2 bases, and 6 bases lay outside the gene matches. These data were also reused for a study on yellow fever vaccine responses in identical twins.

This clonotype was obtained from a woman aged 18-29 years in good health. The sample taken for sequencing was PBMCs. This sequence joins TRBV5-6 and TRBJ2-7; 8 nucleotides match TRBD1. The CDR3 here is CASSLRRDRTYEQYF. In DNA, the CDR3 is TGTGCCAGCAGCTTAAGGCGGGACAGGACCTACGAGCAGTACTTC.